This TCR beta chain was identified during a study of T cells in Graves' hyperthyroidism and ophthalmopathy. This clonotype was observed at least ten times. The ends were cut back, 6 bases at V and 5 bases at J, with 13 bases in the middle. This CDR3 has 14 residues. TCR beta CDR3 regions were amplified from RNA. An initial round of RT-PCR targeting the TCR CDR3 relied on the HTBI primer set. A single record per CDR3 protein comes from TCRdb applying MiXCR to the multiplex PCR reads. The sample records about 420,000 distinct CDR3 sequences, more than 15% being singletons. The specimen was blood. The sequence derives from a woman aged 18-29 years with Graves' hyperthyroidism. The gene calls are TRBV12-3 or TRBV12-4 and TRBJ2-2; TRBD2 is a possible D gene (5 bases). Written as DNA, the CDR3 is TGTGCCAGCAGCCCGGAGGCAGTAACCGGGGAGCTGTTTTTT. Amino acid sequence: CASSPEAVTGELFF.